The source of this T cell receptor beta chain is a study of T cell repertoires in cytomegalovirus infection. Turning to this clonotype: The antigen remains unidentified.

A single record per CDR3 protein comes from TCRdb applying MiXCR to the reads. The table records about a million distinct CDR3 sequences, around 30% of them present only once. The CDR3 has 14 amino acids. Trimming left V 5 bases short and J 5 bases short, with 13 bases between. In germline, CDR1 is MNHEY, CDR2 SMNVEV (reference sequence). This sample comprised cultured CD8+ T cells from PBMCs, obtained from culture after CMV antigen stimulation. This clonotype was obtained from a human donor in good health (CMV status not recorded). Some clones in this sample may be carry-over from other donors' samples. The rearrangement links TRBV27 to TRBJ2-1; D perhaps matches TRBD1 (6 bases). Written as DNA, the CDR3 is TGTGCCAGCAGTCTACGGGACACTAACAATGAGCAGTTCTTC. Its protein is CASSLRDTNNEQFF.